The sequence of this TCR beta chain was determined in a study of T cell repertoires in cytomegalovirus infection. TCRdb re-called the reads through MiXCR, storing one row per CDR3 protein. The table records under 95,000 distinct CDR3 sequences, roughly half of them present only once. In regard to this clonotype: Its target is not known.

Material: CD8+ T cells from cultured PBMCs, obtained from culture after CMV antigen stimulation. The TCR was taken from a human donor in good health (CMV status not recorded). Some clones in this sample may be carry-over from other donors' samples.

CDR3 bases: TGTGCCAGTAGTGCCCAACCTCGCGATGCCACAAAGAACACTGAAGCTTTCTTT. Translated, it gives CASSAQPRDATKNTEAFF. The chain carries TRBV19 and TRBJ1-1; no clear D gene. V was cut by 5 bases and J by 1 base, with 23 bases left in between. The CDR3 consists of 18 residues. Germline loops: CDR1 LNHDA, CDR2 SQIVND (reference sequence).